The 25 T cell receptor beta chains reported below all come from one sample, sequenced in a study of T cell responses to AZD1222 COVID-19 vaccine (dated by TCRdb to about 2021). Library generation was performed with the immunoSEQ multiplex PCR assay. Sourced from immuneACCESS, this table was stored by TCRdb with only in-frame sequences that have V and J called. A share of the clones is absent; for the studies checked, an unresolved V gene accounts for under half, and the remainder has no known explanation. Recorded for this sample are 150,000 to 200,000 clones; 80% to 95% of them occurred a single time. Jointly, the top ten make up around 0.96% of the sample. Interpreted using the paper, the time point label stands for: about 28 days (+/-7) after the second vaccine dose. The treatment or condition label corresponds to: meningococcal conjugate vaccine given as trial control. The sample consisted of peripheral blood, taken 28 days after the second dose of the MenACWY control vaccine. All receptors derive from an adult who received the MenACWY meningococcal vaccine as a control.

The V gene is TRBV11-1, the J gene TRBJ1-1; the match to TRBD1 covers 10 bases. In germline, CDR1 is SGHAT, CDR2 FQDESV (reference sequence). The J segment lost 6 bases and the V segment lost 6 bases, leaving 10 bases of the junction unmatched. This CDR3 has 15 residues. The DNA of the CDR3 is TGTGCCAGCAGACCAGAGACAGGGGGCTTCTCTGAAGCTTTCTTT. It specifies CASRPETGGFSEAFF.

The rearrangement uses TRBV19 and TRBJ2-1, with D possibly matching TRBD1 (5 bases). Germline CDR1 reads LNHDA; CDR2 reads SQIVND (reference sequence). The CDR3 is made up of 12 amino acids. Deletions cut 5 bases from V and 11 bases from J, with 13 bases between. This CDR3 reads CASSAPTGQQFF. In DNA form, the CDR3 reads TGTGCCAGTAGTGCCCCCACAGGTCAGCAGTTCTTC.

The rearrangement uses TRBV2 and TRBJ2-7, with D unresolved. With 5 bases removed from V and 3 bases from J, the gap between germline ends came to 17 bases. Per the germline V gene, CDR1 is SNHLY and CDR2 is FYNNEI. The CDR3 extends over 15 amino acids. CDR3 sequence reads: CASSPPDSISYEQYF. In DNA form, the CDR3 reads TGTGCCAGCAGTCCACCTGACTCTATCAGCTACGAGCAGTACTTC. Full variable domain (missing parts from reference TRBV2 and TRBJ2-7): EPEVTQTPSHQVTQMGQEVILRCVPISNHLYFYWYRQILGQKVEFLVSFYNNEISEKSEIFDDQFSVERPDGSNFTLKIRSTKLEDSAMYFCASSPPDSISYEQYFGPGTRLTVT.

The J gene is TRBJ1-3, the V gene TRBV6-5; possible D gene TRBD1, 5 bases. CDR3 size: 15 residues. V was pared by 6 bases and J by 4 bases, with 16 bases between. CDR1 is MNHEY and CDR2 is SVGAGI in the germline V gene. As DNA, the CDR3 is TGTGCCAGCAGAGGACACGGGACGGCCGGAAACACCATATATTTT. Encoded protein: CASRGHGTAGNTIYF.

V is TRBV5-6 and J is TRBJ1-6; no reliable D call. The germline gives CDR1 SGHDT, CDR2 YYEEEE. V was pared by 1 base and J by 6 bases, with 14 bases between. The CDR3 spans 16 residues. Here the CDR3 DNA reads TGTGCCAGCAGCTTGAGTCAGATTGTAGCTAATTCACCCCTCCACTTT. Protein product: CASSLSQIVANSPLHF. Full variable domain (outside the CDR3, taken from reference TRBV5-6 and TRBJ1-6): DAGVTQSPTHLIKTRGQQVTLRCSPKSGHDTVSWYQQALGQGPQFIFQYYEEEERQRGNFPDRFSGHQFPNYSSELNVNALLLGDSALYLCASSLSQIVANSPLHFGNGTRLTVT.

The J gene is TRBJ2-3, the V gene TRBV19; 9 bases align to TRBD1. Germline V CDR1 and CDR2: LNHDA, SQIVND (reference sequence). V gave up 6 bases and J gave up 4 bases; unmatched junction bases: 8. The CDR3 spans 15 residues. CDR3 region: CASSPGTGGADTQYF. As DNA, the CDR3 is TGTGCCAGTAGCCCTGGAACAGGGGGCGCAGATACGCAGTATTTT.

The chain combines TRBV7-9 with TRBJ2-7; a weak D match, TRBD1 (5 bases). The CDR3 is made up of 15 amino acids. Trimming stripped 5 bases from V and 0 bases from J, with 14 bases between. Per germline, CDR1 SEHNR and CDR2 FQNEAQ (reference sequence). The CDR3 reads CASSPWTLLSYEQYF. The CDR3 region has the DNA TGTGCCAGCAGCCCCTGGACACTTCTCTCCTACGAGCAGTACTTC.

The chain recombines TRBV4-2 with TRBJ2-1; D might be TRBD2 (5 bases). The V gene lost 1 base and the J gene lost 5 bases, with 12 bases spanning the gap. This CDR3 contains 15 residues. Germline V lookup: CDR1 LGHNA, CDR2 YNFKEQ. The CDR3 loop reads CASSQGGSGNNEQFF. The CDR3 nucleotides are TGTGCCAGCAGCCAAGGAGGCAGCGGTAACAATGAGCAGTTCTTC.

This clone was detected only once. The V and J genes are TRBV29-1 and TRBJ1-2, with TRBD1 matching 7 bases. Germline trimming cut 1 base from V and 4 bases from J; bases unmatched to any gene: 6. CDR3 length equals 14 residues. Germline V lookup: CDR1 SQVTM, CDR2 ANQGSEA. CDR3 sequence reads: CSVEVPQGGYGYTF. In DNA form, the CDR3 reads TGCAGCGTTGAAGTGCCCCAGGGGGGCTATGGCTACACCTTC. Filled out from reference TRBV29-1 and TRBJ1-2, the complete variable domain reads SAVISQKPSRDICQRGTSLTIQCQVDSQVTMMFWYRQQPGQSLTLIATANQGSEATYESGFVIDKFPISRPNLTFSTLTVSNMSPEDSSIYLCSVEVPQGGYGYTFGSGTRLTVV.

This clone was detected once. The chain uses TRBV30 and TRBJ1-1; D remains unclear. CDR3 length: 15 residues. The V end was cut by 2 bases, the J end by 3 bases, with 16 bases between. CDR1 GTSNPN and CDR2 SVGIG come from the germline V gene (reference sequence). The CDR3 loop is CAWSHRSGVDTEAFF. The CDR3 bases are TGTGCCTGGAGTCATCGAAGCGGGGTGGACACTGAAGCTTTCTTT.

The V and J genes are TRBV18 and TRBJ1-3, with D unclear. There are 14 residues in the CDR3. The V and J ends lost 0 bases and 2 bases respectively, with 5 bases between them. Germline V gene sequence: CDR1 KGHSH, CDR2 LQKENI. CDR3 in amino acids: CASSPPAAGNTIYF. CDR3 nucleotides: TGTGCCAGCTCACCACCCGCAGCTGGAAACACCATATATTTT.

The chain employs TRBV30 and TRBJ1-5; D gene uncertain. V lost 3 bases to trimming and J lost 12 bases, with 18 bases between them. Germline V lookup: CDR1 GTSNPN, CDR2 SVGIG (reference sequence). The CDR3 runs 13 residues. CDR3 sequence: CAWSLGSGTLQHF. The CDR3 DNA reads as TGTGCCTGGAGCCTAGGGTCGGGCACGCTCCAGCATTTT.

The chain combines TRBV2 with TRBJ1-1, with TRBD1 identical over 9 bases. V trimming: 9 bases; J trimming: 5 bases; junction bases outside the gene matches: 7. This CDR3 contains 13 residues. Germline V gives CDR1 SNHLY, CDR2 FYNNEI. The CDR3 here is CASLTGGRTEAFF. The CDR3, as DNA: TGTGCCAGTCTGACAGGGGGTCGAACTGAAGCTTTCTTT.

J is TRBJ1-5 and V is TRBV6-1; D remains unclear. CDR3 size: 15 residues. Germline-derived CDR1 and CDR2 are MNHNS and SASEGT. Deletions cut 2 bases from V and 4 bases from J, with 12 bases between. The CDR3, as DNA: TGTGCCAGCAGTGAATCTCCCGTTGGGAATCAGCCCCAGCATTTT. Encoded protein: CASSESPVGNQPQHF.

The CDR3 protein is CASSYSRGDYGYTF. CDR3 DNA: TGTGCCAGCAGTTACTCCAGGGGGGACTATGGCTACACCTTC. This sequence joins TRBV6-5 and TRBJ1-2, with TRBD1 identical over 7 bases. The CDR3 extends over 14 amino acids. Looked up from germline, CDR1 is MNHEY and CDR2 is SVGAGI. V lost 0 bases, J lost 3 bases, and 1 base stayed unmatched.

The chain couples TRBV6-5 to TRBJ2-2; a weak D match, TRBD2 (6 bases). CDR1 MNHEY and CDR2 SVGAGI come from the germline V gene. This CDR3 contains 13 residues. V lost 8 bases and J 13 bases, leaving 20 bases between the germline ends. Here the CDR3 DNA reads TGTGCCAGCTCAAGGCGGGGTCCGGGTTGGCTGTTTTTT. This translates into CASSRRGPGWLFF.

The DNA for the CDR3 is TGTGCCAGCAGTCGACAAGGAAACCCCTATGGCTACACCTTC. The encoded protein is CASSRQGNPYGYTF. V gene TRBV6-2 or TRBV6-3 combines with J gene TRBJ1-2; D uncertain. Between the trimmed V and J ends, which lost 5 bases and 4 bases, there was a span of 14 bases. The CDR3 extends over 14 amino acids. Germline V CDR1 and CDR2: MNHEY, SVGEGT.

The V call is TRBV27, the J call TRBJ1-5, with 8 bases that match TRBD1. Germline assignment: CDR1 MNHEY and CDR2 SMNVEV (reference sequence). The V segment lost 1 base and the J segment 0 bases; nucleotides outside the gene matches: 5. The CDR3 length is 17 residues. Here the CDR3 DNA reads TGTGCCAGCAGTTTATTCTGGACAGGGAGTAGCAATCAGCCCCAGCATTTT. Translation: CASSLFWTGSSNQPQHF.

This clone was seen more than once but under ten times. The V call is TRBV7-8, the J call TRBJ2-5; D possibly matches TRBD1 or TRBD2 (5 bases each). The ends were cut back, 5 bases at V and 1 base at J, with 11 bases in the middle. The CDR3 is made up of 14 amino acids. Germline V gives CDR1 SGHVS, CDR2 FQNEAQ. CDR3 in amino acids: CASSRGRTQETQYF. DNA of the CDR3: TGTGCCAGCAGCCGGGGACGGACCCAAGAGACCCAGTACTTC.

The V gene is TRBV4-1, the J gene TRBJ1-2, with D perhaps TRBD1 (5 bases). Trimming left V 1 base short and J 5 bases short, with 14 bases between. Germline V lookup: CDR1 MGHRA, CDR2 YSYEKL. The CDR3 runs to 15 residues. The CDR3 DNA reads TGCGCCAGCAGCCAAGCCCGAACAGGAAGGTATGGCTACACCTTC. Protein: CASSQARTGRYGYTF.

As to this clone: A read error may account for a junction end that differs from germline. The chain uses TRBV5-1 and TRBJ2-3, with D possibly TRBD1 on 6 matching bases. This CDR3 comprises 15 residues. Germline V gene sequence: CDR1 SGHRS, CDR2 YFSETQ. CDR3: CASTLDSLASDTQYF. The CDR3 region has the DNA TGCGCCAGCACCTTGGACAGCCTCGCATCAGATACGCAGTATTTT.

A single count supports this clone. The CDR3 coding sequence is TGCGCCAGCAGCACAGAGATCTCCTACAATGAGCAGTTCTTC. Residues: CASSTEISYNEQFF. V is TRBV5-1 and J is TRBJ2-1; D remains unclear. Looked up from germline, CDR1 is SGHRS and CDR2 is YFSETQ. V was cut by 4 bases and J by 0 bases, with 8 bases left in between. CDR3 length: 14 amino acids.

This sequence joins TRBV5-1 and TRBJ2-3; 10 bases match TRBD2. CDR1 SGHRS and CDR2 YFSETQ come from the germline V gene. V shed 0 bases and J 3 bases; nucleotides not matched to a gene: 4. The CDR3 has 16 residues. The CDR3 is CASSLGETSGTDTQYF. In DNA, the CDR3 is TGCGCCAGCAGCTTGGGTGAGACTAGCGGGACAGATACGCAGTATTTT. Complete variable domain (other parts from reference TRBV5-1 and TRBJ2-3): KAGVTQTPRYLIKTRGQQVTLSCSPISGHRSVSWYQQTPGQGLQFLFEYFSETQRNKGNFPGRFSGRQFSNSRSEMNVSTLELGDSALYLCASSLGETSGTDTQYFGPGTRLTVL.

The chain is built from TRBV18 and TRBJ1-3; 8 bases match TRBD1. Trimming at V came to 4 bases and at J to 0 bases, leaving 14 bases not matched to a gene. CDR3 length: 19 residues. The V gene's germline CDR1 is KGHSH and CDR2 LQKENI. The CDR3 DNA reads TGTGCCAGCTCACTTGGGACAGGCTCCCTCTACAACTCTGGAAACACCATATATTTT. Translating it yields CASSLGTGSLYNSGNTIYF.

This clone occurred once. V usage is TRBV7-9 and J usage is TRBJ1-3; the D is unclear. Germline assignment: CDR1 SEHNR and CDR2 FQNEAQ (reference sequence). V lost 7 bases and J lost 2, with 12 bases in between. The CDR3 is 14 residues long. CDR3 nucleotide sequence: TGTGCCAGCACCTTCAGCCCGCCTGGAAACACCATATATTTT. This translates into CASTFSPPGNTIYF.